The rows below give T cell receptor beta chains drawn from one sample of a study of T cells in Graves' hyperthyroidism and ophthalmopathy. Each CDR3 protein gets one entry after TCRdb re-called the multiplex PCR reads with MiXCR. The repertoire has roughly 520,000 distinct CDR3 sequences, roughly 24% of them found once; the top ten carry about 11%. Sequencing was carried out using blood. The origin of the receptors is a woman in her 30s with Graves' ophthalmopathy. Both conserved end residues are part of each CDR3. The order of the fields is clone size, V gene, D gene, J gene, CDR3 protein, CDR3 DNA. The D gene is left open where the match is weak. Clone sizes are given selectively: once, few, many, or a class where the clone is expanded.

>many|TRBV20-1|TRBD2|TRBJ2-7
CSASLAGSYEQYF
TGCAGTGCTAGCCTAGCGGGGAGTTACGAGCAGTACTTC
>many|TRBV27|-|TRBJ2-5
CASSLYPRAGTQYF
TGTGCCAGCAGTTTATACCCCCGGGCCGGGACCCAGTACTTC
>many|TRBV11-2|-|TRBJ2-6
CASRDGKDSGANVLTF
TGTGCCAGCAGGGATGGCAAGGACTCTGGGGCCAACGTCCTGACTTTC
>many|TRBV19|TRBD1|TRBJ1-5
CASSSQGAGSNQPQHF
TGTGCCAGTAGTTCACAGGGGGCAGGTAGCAATCAGCCCCAGCATTTT
>many|TRBV12-3/TRBV12-4|-|TRBJ2-7
CASRFSGSSYEQYF
TGTGCCAGCAGGTTTTCAGGGAGCTCCTACGAGCAGTACTTC
>many|TRBV6-5|TRBD1|TRBJ1-1
CASSSTGGRAFF
TGTGCCAGCAGCTCGACAGGGGGCAGAGCTTTCTTT
>-|TRBV27|-|TRBJ1-5
CASRELDSNQPQHF
TGTGCCAGCAGGGAGCTGGATAGCAATCAGCCCCAGCATTTT
>many|TRBV7-2|-|TRBJ2-4
CASSYDREATFQYF
TGTGCCAGCAGCTATGACAGGGAGGCAACATTTCAGTACTTC
>-|TRBV12-3/TRBV12-4|TRBD2|TRBJ2-6
CASSLGLAVVSGANVLTF
TGTGCCAGCAGCCTTGGACTAGCGGTGGTATCTGGGGCCAACGTCCTGACTTTC
>few|TRBV12-3/TRBV12-4|-|TRBJ2-5
CASSLTGSGETQYF
TGTGCCAGCAGTCTGACAGGTTCAGGGGAGACCCAGTACTTC
>-|TRBV6-4|-|TRBJ1-2
CASRDTGTGYTF
TGTGCCAGCAGGGATACAGGGACCGGGTACACCTTC
>many|TRBV6-5|-|TRBJ2-5
CASSYNSGGPVLETQYF
TGTGCCAGCAGTTATAATTCGGGGGGCCCGGTTTTAGAGACCCAGTACTTC
>-|TRBV5-1|-|TRBJ2-7
CASSLRGAASYEQYF
TGCGCCAGCAGCCTGCGCGGGGCGGCCTCCTACGAGCAGTACTTC
>few|TRBV7-2|-|TRBJ1-2
CASSVTGTAYYGYTF
TGTGCCAGCAGCGTAACGGGGACTGCTTACTATGGCTACACCTTC
>many|TRBV12-3/TRBV12-4|TRBD1|TRBJ2-5
CASSFTGGPEETQYF
TGTGCCAGCAGTTTCACAGGGGGCCCCGAAGAGACCCAGTACTTC
>many|TRBV6-5|-|TRBJ1-2
CASDLQVGDVYGYTF
TGTGCCAGCGACCTACAAGTGGGGGATGTCTATGGCTACACCTTC
>-|TRBV12-5|-|TRBJ1-5
CASGLVRGYDQPQHF
TGTGCTAGTGGTTTGGTAAGAGGTTACGATCAGCCCCAGCATTTT
>many|TRBV6-1|-|TRBJ2-7
CASSAESRPFSPYYEQYF
TGTGCCAGCAGTGCGGAATCGAGGCCTTTCAGCCCCTACTACGAGCAGTACTTC
>many|TRBV6-1|TRBD1|TRBJ1-1
CASSPRQGVVTEAFF
TGTGCCAGCAGCCCCAGACAGGGAGTAGTCACTGAAGCTTTCTTT
>few|TRBV28|-|TRBJ2-7
CASSFMEGGVGWYEQYF
TGTGCCAGCAGTTTCATGGAAGGGGGAGTGGGGTGGTACGAGCAGTACTTC
>many|TRBV6-5|-|TRBJ2-5
CASSYGGAAVETQYF
TGTGCCAGCAGTTACGGGGGGGCCGCGGTAGAGACCCAGTACTTC
>-|TRBV6-1|-|TRBJ1-1
CASDRLGRGGTEAFF
TGTGCCAGCGATAGACTGGGGCGCGGGGGCACTGAAGCTTTCTTT
>-|TRBV6-1|TRBD2|TRBJ2-2
CASGRAVRDTGELFF
TGTGCCAGCGGGAGGGCAGTGCGAGACACCGGGGAGCTGTTTTTT
>many|TRBV4-1|-|TRBJ1-2
CASSEPRGVVSYANYGYTF
TGCGCCAGCAGCGAACCACGAGGGGTGGTTTCATATGCTAACTATGGCTACACCTTC
>-|TRBV6-1|TRBD2|TRBJ2-7
CASSIAGGTYEQYF
TGTGCCAGTTCGATAGCGGGAGGGACCTACGAGCAGTACTTC
>few|TRBV9|-|TRBJ1-3
CASSLASPSSGNTIYF
TGTGCCAGCAGCCTCGCGTCGCCGTCCTCTGGAAACACCATATATTTT
>many|TRBV9|-|TRBJ1-2
CASSVDGTQKYGYTF
TGTGCCAGCAGCGTAGACGGGACGCAGAAGTATGGCTACACCTTC
>few|TRBV6-1|-|TRBJ1-5
CAIRDNQPQHF
TGTGCCATCAGGGACAATCAGCCCCAGCATTTT
>many|TRBV4-2|-|TRBJ2-7
CASSQDNRAYEQYF
TGTGCCAGCAGCCAAGATAACCGGGCCTACGAGCAGTACTTC
>many|TRBV4-1|-|TRBJ2-2
CASSHGRLGNTGELFF
TGCGCCAGCAGCCACGGTCGTTTGGGTAACACCGGGGAGCTGTTTTTT
>many|TRBV7-9|-|TRBJ2-5
CASSLAAGETQYF
TGTGCCAGCAGCTTAGCCGCGGGGGAGACCCAGTACTTC
>-|TRBV20-1|-|TRBJ1-1
CSAREDGQPNTEAFF
TGCAGTGCTAGAGAAGACGGACAGCCGAACACTGAAGCTTTCTTT
>many|TRBV2|-|TRBJ1-1
CASSEASPGDTRAEAFF
TGTGCCAGCAGTGAAGCGTCGCCTGGGGACACCCGGGCTGAAGCTTTCTTT